The source of this T cell receptor (beta chain) is a study of blood T cell repertoires in COVID-19. TCRdb's copy holds only in-frame clones and misses some; the assay was immunoSEQ multiplex PCR. Among roughly 250,000 clones listed, roughly 86% were seen once. Adults between about 18 and 95 years of age took part from about 24 US areas. Germline lookup yields CDR1 SGDLS and CDR2 YYNGEE. CDR3 length equals 18 residues. V lost 3 bases, J lost 5 bases, and 14 bases stayed unmatched. This chain connects TRBV9 to TRBJ2-2; TRBD1 matches at 9 bases. The clonotype was recovered from a woman in her fifties or sixties who had recovered from COVID-19. The sequenced material came from PBMCs or T cells enriched from blood (not recorded which). The CDR3 sequence is CASSAQRGQGGWTGELFF. CDR3 sequence (DNA): TGTGCCAGCAGCGCCCAGAGGGGACAGGGAGGTTGGACCGGGGAGCTGTTTTTT. The whole variable domain, remainder taken from reference TRBV9 and TRBJ2-2, is DSGVTQTPKHLITATGQRVTLRCSPRSGDLSVYWYQQSLDQGLQFLIQYYNGEERAKGNILERFSAQQFPDLHSELNLSSLELGDSALYFCASSAQRGQGGWTGELFFGEGSRLTVL.